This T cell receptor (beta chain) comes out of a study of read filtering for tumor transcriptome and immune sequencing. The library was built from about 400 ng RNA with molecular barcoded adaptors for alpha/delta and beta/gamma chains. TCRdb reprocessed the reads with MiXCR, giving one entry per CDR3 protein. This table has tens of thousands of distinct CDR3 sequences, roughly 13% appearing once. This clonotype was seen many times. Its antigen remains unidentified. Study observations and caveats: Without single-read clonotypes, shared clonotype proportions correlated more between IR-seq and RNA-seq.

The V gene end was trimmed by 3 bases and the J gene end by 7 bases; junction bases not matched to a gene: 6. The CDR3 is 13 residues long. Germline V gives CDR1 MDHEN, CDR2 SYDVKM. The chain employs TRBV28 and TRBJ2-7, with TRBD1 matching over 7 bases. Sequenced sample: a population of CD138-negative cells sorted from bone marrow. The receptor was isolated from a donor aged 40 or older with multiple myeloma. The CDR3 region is CASSFEGAREQYF. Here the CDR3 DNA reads TGTGCCAGCAGTTTCGAGGGGGCGAGGGAGCAGTACTTC. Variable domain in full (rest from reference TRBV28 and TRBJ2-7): DVKVTQSSRYLVKRTGEKVFLECVQDMDHENMFWYRQDPGLGLRLIYFSYDVKMKEKGDIPEGYSVSREKKERFSLILESASTNQTSMYLCASSFEGAREQYFGPGTRLTVT.